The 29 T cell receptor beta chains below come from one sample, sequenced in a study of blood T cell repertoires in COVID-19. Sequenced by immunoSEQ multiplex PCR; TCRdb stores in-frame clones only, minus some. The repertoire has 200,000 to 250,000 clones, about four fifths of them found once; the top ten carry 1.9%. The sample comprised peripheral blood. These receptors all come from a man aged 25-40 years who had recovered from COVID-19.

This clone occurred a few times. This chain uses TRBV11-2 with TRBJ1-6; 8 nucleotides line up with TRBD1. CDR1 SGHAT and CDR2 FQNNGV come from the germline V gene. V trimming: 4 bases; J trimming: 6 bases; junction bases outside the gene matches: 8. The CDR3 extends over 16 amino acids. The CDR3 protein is CASSSRTGFRNSPLHF. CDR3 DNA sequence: TGTGCCAGCAGCTCGAGGACAGGGTTTCGTAATTCACCCCTCCACTTT.

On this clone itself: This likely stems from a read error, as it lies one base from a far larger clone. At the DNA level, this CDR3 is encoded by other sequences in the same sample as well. The CDR3 protein is CASSPSYEQYF. CDR3 DNA sequence: TGTGCCAGCAGTCCTTCCTACGAGCAGTACTTC. V and J are TRBV12-3 or TRBV12-4 and TRBJ2-7, with unresolved D. This CDR3 comprises 11 residues. Trimming stripped 5 bases from V and 1 base from J, with 3 bases between.

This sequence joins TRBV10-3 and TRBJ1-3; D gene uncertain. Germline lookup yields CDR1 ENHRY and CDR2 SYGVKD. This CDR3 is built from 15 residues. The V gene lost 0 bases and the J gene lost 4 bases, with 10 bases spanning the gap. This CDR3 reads CAISESVRNGNTIYF. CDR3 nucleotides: TGTGCCATCAGTGAGTCGGTGCGGAACGGAAACACCATATATTTT.

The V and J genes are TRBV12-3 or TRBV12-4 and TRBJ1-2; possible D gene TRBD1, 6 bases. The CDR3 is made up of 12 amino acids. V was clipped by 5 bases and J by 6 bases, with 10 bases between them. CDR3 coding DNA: TGTGCCAGCAGTAAACAGGGACATGGCTACACCTTC. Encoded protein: CASSKQGHGYTF.

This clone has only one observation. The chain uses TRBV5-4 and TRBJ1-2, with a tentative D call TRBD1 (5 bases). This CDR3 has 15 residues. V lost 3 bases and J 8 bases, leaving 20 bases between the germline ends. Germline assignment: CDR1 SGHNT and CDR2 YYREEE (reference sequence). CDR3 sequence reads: CASSYSMLGPTGYTF. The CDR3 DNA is TGTGCCAGCAGCTACAGCATGCTGGGGCCGACCGGCTACACCTTC.

The DNA for the CDR3 is TGTGCCAGCAGCGTAGATGGGCTTTCCTATGGCTACACCTTC. Protein product: CASSVDGLSYGYTF. The genes are TRBV9 and TRBJ1-2; D gene unclear. The V and J ends lost 0 bases and 4 bases respectively, with 10 bases between them. This CDR3 contains 14 residues. Germline loops: CDR1 SGDLS, CDR2 YYNGEE.

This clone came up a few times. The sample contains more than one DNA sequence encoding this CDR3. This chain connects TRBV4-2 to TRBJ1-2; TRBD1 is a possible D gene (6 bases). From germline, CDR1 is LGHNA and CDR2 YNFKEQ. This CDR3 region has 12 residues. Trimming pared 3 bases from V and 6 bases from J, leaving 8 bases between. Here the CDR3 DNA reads TGTGCCAGCAGCCAGGCAGGGGATGGCTACACCTTC. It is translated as CASSQAGDGYTF.

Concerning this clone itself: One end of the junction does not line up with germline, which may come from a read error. The CDR3 bases are TGCGCCAGCAGGCAAGTGAGACAGCTCCCCTTTATCACTGAAGCTTTCTTT. Its translation: CASRQVRQLPFITEAFF. J is TRBJ1-1 and V is TRBV4-1, with D perhaps TRBD1 (5 bases). The CDR3 runs 17 residues. From germline, CDR1 is MGHRA and CDR2 YSYEKL.

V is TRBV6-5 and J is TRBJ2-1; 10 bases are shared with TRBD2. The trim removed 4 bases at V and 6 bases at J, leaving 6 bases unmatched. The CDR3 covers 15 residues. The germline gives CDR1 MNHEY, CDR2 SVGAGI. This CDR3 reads CASSFTSGATNEQFF. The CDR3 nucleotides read TGTGCCAGCAGTTTCACTAGCGGGGCCACCAATGAGCAGTTCTTC.

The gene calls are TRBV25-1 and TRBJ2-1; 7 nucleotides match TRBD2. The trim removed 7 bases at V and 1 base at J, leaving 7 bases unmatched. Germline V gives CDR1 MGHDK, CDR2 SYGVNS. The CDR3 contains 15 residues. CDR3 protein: CASTQLGGSYNEQFF. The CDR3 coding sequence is TGTGCCAGCACCCAGCTGGGGGGGTCCTACAATGAGCAGTTCTTC.

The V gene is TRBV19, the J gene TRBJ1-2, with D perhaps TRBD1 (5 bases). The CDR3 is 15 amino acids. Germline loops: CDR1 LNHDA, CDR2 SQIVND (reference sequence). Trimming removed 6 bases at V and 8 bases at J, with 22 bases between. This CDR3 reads CASSPQDGPERGYTF. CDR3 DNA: TGTGCCAGTAGCCCACAGGATGGGCCGGAGAGGGGCTACACCTTC.

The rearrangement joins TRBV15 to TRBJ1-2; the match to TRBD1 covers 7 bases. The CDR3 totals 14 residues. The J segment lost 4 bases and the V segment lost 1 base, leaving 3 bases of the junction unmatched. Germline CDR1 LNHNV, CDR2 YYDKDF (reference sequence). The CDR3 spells CATSRGGQPYGYTF. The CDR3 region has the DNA TGTGCCACCAGCAGAGGGGGACAGCCCTATGGCTACACCTTC.

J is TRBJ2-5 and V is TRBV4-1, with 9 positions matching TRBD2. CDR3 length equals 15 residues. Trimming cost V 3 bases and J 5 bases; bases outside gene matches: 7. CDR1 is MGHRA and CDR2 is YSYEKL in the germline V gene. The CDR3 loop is CASSHSGSGGETQYF. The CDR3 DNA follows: TGCGCCAGCAGCCATTCTGGTAGCGGGGGTGAGACCCAGTACTTC.

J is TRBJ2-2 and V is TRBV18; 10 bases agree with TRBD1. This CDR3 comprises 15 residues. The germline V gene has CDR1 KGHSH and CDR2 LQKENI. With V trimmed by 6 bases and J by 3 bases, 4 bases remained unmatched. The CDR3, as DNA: TGTGCCAGCTCCGGGACAGGGGTTTACACCGGGGAGCTGTTTTTT. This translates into CASSGTGVYTGELFF.

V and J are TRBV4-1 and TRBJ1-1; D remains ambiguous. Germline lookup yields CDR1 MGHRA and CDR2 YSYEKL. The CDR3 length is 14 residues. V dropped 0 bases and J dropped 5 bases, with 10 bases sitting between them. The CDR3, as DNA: TGCGCCAGCAGCCAAGACGGGGTGAGGACTGAAGCTTTCTTT. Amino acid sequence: CASSQDGVRTEAFF.

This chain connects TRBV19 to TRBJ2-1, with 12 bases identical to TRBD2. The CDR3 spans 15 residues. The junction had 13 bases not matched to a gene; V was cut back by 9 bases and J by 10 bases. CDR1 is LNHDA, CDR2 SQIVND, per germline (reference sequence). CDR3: CASLDLAGGPREQFF. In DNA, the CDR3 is TGTGCCAGCCTAGATCTAGCGGGGGGGCCTAGAGAGCAGTTCTTC. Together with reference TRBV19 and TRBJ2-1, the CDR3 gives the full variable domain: DGGITQSPKYLFRKEGQNVTLSCEQNLNHDAMYWYRQDPGQGLRLIYYSQIVNDFQKGDIAEGYSVSREKKESFPLTVTSAQKNPTAFYLCASLDLAGGPREQFFGPGTRLTVL.

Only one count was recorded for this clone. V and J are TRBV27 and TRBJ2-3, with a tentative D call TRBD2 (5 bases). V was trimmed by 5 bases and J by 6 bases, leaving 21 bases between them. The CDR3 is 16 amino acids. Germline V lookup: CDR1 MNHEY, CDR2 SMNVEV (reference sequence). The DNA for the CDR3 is TGTGCCAGCAGTCCAAGACCCGGGATTGCGCCGGATACGCAGTATTTT. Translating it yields CASSPRPGIAPDTQYF.

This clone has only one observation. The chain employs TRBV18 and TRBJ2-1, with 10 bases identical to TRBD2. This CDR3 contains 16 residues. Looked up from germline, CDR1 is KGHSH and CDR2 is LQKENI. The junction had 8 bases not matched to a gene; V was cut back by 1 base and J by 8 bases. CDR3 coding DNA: TGTGCCAGCTCACCACGGCAAAGCGGGGGGGGAGATGAGCAGTTCTTC. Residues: CASSPRQSGGGDEQFF.

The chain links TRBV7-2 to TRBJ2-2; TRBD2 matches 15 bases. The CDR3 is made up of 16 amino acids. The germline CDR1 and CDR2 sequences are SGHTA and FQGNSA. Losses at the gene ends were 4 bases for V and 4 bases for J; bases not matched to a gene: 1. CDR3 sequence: CASSSGLAGGTGELFF. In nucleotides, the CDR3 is TGTGCCAGCAGCTCGGGACTAGCGGGGGGCACCGGGGAGCTGTTTTTT.

CDR3 sequence reads: CASRRRDRATNEKLFF. CDR3 nucleotides: TGTGCCAGCAGAAGACGGGACAGAGCAACTAATGAAAAACTGTTTTTT. V usage is TRBV2 and J usage is TRBJ1-4; TRBD1 aligns across 7 bases. Germline lookup yields CDR1 SNHLY and CDR2 FYNNEI. This CDR3 region has 16 residues. Trimming cost V 6 bases and J 0 bases; bases outside gene matches: 7.

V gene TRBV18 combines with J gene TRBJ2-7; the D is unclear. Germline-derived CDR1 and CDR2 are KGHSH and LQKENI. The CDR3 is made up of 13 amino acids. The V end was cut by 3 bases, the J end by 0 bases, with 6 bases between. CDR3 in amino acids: CASSPDTSYEQYF. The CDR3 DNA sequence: TGTGCCAGCTCACCTGACACCTCCTACGAGCAGTACTTC.

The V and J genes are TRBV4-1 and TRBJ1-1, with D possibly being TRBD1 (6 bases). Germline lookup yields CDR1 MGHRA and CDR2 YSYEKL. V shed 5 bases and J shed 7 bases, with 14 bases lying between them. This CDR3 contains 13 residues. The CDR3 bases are TGCGCCAGCAGCGGACGTACAGGGAATGAAGCTTTCTTT. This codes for CASSGRTGNEAFF.

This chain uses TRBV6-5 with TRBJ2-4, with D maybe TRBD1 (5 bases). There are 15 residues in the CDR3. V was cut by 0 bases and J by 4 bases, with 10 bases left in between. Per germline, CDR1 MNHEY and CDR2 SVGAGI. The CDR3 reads CASSYSSRGKNIQYF. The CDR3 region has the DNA TGTGCCAGCAGTTACTCGAGTAGGGGTAAAAACATTCAGTACTTC.

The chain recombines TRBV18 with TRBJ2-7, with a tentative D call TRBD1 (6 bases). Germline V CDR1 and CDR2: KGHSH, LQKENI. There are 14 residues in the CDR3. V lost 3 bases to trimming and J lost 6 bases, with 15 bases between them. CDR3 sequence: CASSPSTGSGEQYV. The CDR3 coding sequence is TGTGCCAGCTCACCGTCGACAGGTTCCGGCGAGCAGTACGTC.

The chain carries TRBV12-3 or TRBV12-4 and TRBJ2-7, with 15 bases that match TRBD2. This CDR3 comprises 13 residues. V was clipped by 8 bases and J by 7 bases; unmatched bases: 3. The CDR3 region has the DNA TGTGCCAGCGGACTAGCGGGGGGGAAGGAGCAGTACTTC. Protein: CASGLAGGKEQYF.

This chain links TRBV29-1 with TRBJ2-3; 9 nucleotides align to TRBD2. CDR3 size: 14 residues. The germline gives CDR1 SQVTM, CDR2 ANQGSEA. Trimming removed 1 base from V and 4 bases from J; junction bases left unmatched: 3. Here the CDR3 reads CSVEGGGASDTQYF. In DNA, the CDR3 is TGCAGCGTTGAAGGCGGGGGGGCTTCAGATACGCAGTATTTT.

CDR3 in amino acids: CASSKPGLKTGNTIYF. The CDR3 DNA is TGTGCCAGTAGTAAACCGGGACTTAAGACTGGAAACACCATATATTTT. This rearrangement joins TRBV19 to TRBJ1-3; D perhaps matches TRBD1 (5 bases). V dropped 4 bases and J dropped 2 bases, with 15 bases sitting between them. CDR3 size: 16 residues. CDR1 and CDR2 from the germline V gene are LNHDA and SQIVND (reference sequence).

In nucleotides, the CDR3 is TGTGCCAGCAGGAGGCAGGGCGCTGCCTTACATGAGCAGTTCTTC. It encodes CASRRQGAALHEQFF. The chain couples TRBV5-4 to TRBJ2-1; maybe TRBD1 (5 bases). CDR1 and CDR2 (germline): SGHNT, YYREEE (reference sequence). The CDR3 covers 15 residues. The V and J ends lost 5 bases and 8 bases respectively, with 20 bases between them.

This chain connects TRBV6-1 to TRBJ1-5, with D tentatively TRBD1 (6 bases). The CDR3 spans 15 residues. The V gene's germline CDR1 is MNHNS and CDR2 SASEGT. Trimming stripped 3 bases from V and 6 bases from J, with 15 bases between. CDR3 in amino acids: CASSETTGSGQPQHF. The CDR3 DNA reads TGTGCCAGCAGTGAGACTACAGGGTCCGGTCAGCCCCAGCATTTT.